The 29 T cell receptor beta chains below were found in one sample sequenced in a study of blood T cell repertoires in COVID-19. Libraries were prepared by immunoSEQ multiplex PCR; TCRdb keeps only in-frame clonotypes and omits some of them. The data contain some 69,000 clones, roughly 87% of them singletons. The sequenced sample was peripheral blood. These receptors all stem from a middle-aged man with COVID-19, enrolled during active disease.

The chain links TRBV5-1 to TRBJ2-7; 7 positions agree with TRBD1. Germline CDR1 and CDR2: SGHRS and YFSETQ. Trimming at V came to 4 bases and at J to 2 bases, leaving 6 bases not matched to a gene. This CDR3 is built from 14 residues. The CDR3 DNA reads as TGCGCCAGCAGCGCCTCCGGGACAGCCTACGAGCAGTACTTC. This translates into CASSASGTAYEQYF.

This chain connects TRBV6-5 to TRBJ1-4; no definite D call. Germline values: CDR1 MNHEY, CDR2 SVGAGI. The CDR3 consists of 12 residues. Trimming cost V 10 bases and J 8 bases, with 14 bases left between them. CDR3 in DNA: TGTGCCACCCGTCGGGGTGTCGAAAAACTGTTTTTT. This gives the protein CATRRGVEKLFF.

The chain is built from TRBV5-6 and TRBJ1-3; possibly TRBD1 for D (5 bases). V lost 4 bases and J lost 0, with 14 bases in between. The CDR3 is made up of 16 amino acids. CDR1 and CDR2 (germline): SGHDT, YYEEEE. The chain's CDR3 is CASSRGTGTSGNTIYF. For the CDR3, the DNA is TGTGCCAGCAGCCGCGGGACGGGGACCTCTGGAAACACCATATATTTT.

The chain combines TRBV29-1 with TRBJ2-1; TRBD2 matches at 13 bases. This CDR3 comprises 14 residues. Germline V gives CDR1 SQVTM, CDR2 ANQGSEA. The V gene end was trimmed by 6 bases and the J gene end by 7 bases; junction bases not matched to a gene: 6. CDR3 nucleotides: TGCAGCGTCGGACTAGCGGGAGCAAGAAATGAGCAGTTCTTC. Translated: CSVGLAGARNEQFF.

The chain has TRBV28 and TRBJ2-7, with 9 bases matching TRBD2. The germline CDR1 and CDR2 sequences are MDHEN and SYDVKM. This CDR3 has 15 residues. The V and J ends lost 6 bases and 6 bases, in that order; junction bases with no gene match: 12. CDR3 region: CASSLSLAGVLEQYF. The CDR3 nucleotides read TGTGCCAGCAGCCTCAGTTTAGCGGGAGTGCTCGAGCAGTACTTC. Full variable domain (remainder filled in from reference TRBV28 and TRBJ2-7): DVKVTQSSRYLVKRTGEKVFLECVQDMDHENMFWYRQDPGLGLRLIYFSYDVKMKEKGDIPEGYSVSREKKERFSLILESASTNQTSMYLCASSLSLAGVLEQYFGPGTRLTVT.

The CDR3 sequence is CASSLSRQGFPYEQYF. Here the CDR3 DNA reads TGTGCCAGCAGTCTCTCTCGACAGGGTTTCCCCTACGAGCAGTACTTC. The genes are TRBV28 and TRBJ2-7, with 7 bases fitting TRBD1. Losses at the gene ends were 5 bases for V and 2 bases for J; bases not matched to a gene: 12. This CDR3 comprises 16 residues. CDR1 is MDHEN and CDR2 is SYDVKM in the germline V gene.

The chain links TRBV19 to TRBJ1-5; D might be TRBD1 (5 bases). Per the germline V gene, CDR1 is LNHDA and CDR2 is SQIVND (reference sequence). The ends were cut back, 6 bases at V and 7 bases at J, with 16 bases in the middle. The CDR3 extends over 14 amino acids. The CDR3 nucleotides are TGTGCCAGTAGCCTATGGGGGAGGGAGCAGCCCCAGCATTTT. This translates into CASSLWGREQPQHF.

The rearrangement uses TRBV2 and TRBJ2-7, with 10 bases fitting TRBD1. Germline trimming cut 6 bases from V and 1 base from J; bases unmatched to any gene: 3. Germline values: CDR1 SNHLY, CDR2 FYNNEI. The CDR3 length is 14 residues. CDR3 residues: CASSGGQGSYEQYF. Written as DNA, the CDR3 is TGTGCCAGCAGCGGGGGACAGGGGTCCTACGAGCAGTACTTC.

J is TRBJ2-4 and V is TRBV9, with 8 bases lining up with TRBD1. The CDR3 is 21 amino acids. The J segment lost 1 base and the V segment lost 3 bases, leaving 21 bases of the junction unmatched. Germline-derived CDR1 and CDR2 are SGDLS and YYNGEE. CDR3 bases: TGTGCCAGCAGCGCGGAGCCCTCACGGGACAGGACTCCTTTGGCCAAAAACATTCAGTACTTC. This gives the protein CASSAEPSRDRTPLAKNIQYF.

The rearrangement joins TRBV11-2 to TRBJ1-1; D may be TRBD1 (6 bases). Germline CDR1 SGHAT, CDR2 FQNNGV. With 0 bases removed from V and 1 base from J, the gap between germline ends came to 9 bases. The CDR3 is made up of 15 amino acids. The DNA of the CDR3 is TGTGCCAGCAGCTTAGATCCCAGGGGGAACACTGAAGCTTTCTTT. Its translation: CASSLDPRGNTEAFF.

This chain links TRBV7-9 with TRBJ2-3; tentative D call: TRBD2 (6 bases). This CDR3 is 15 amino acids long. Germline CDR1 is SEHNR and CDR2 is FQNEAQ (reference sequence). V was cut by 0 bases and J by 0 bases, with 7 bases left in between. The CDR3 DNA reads TGTGCCAGCAGCTTAGCTGCGGGGAGCACAGATACGCAGTATTTT. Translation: CASSLAAGSTDTQYF.

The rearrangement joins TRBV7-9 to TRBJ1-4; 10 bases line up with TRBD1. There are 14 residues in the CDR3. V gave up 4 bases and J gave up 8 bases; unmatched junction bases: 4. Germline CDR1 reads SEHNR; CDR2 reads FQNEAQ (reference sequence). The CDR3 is CASSYGTGAEKLFF. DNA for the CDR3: TGTGCCAGCAGCTACGGGACAGGGGCGGAAAAACTGTTTTTT.

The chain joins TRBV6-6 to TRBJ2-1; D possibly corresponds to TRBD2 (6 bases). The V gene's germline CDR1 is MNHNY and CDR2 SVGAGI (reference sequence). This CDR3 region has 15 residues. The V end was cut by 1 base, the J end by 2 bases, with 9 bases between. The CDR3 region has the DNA TGTGCCAGCAGTTACTTAGCGGATACCTACAATGAGCAGTTCTTC. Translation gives CASSYLADTYNEQFF.

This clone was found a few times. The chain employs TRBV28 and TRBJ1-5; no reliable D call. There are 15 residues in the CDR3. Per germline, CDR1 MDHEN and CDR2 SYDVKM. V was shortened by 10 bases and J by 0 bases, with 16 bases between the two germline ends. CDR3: CATLKSVVSNQPQHF. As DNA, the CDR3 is TGTGCCACCCTAAAGTCCGTCGTTAGCAATCAGCCCCAGCATTTT.

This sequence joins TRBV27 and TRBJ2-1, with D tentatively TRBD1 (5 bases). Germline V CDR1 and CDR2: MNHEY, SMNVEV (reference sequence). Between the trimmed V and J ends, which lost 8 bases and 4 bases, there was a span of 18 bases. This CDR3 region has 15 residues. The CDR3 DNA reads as TGTGCCAGCTCTGAAGAGGACACTCTTTACAATGAGCAGTTCTTC. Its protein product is CASSEEDTLYNEQFF.

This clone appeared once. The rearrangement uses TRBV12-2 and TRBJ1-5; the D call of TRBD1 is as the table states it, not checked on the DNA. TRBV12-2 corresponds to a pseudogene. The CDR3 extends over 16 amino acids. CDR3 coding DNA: TGTGCAAGTCGCTTAGCTCCGGGCAGGGTAAATCAGCCCCAGCATTTT. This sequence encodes CASRLAPGRVNQPQHF.

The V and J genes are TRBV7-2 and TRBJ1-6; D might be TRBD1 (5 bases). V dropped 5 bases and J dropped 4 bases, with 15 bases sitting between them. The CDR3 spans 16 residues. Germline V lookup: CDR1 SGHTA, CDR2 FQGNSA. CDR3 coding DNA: TGTGCCAGCAGCGCGGGGACGCCCCATTATAATTCACCCCTCCACTTT. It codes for CASSAGTPHYNSPLHF.

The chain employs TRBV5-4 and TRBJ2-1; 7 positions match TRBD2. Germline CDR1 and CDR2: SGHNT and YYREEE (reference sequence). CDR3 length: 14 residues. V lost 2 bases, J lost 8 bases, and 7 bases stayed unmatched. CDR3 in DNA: TGTGCCAGCAGCTTAGGTGGGAGGGCCGATGAGCAGTTCTTC. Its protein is CASSLGGRADEQFF.

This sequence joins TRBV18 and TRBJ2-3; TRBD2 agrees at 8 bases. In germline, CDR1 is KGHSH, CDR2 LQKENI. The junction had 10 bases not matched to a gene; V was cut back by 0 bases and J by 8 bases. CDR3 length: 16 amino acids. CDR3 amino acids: CASSPPGGAGEGTQYF. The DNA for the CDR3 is TGTGCCAGCTCACCACCGGGCGGAGCGGGAGAGGGTACGCAGTATTTT.

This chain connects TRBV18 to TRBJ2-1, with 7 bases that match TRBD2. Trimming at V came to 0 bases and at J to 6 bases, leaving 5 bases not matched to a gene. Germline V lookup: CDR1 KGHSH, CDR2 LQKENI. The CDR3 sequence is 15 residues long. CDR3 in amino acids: CASSPPERDLNEQFF. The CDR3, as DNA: TGTGCCAGCTCACCACCGGAGCGGGACCTCAATGAGCAGTTCTTC.

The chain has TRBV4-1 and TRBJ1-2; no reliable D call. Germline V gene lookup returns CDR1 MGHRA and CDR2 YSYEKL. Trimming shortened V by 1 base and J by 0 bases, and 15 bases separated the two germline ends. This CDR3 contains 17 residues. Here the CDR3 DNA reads TGCGCCAGCAGCCAAGTCGTTGGGCAAGCCCCTAACTATGGCTACACCTTC. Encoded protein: CASSQVVGQAPNYGYTF.

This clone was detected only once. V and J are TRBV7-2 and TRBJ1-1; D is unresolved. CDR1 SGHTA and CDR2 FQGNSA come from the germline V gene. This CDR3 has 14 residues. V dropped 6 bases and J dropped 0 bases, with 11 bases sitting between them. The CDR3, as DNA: TGTGCCAGCAGTTGGCCCCCCATGAACACTGAAGCTTTCTTT. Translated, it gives CASSWPPMNTEAFF. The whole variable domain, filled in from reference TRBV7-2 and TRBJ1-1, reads GAGVSQSPSNKVTEKGKDVELRCDPISGHTALYWYRQSLGQGLEFLIYFQGNSAPDKSGLPSDRFSAERTGGSVSTLTIQRTQQEDSAVYLCASSWPPMNTEAFFGQGTRLTVV.

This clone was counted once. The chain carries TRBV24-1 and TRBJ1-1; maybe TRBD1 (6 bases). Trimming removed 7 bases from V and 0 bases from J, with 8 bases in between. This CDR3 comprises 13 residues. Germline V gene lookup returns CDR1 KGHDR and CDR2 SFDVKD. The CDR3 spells CATSDRLNTEAFF. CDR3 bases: TGTGCCACCAGCGACAGGTTGAACACTGAAGCTTTCTTT.

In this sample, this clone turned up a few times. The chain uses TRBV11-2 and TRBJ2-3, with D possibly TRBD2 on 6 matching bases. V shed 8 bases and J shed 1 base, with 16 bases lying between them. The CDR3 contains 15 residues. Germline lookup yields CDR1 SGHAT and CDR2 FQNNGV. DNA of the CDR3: TGTGCCAGCGGAGGAGGGATTGTGGGCACAGATACGCAGTATTTT. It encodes CASGGGIVGTDTQYF.

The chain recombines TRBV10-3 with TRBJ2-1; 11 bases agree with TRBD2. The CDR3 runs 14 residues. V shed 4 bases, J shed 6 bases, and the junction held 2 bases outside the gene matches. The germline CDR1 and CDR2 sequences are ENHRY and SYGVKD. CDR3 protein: CAISGLAGRNEQFF. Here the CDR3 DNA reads TGTGCCATCAGTGGACTAGCGGGACGCAATGAGCAGTTCTTC.

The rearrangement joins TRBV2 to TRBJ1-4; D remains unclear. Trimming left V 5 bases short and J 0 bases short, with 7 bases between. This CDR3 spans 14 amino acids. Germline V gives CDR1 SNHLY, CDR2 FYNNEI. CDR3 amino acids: CASSQVATNEKLFF. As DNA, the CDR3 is TGTGCCAGCAGTCAGGTAGCAACTAATGAAAAACTGTTTTTT.

This chain's CDR3 is CSAGAGVGTEAFF. The CDR3 nucleotides are TGCAGCGCTGGGGCAGGAGTTGGCACTGAAGCTTTCTTT. The rearrangement links TRBV29-1 to TRBJ1-1, with D perhaps TRBD1 (5 bases). Germline V gene data show CDR1 as SQVTM and CDR2 as ANQGSEA. V lost 7 bases to trimming and J lost 4 bases, with 16 bases between them. The CDR3 covers 13 residues.

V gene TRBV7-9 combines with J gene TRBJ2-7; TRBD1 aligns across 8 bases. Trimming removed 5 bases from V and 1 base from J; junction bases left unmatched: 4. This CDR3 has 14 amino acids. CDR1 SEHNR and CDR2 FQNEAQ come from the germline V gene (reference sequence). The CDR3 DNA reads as TGTGCCAGCAGCCAGGACAGGGCATCCTACGAGCAGTACTTC. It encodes CASSQDRASYEQYF.

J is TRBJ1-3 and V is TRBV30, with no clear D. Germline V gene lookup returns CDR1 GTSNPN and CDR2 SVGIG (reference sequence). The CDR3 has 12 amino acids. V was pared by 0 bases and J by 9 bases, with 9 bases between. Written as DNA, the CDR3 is TGTGCCTGGAGTGTAACTGGCGGCACCATATATTTT. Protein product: CAWSVTGGTIYF.